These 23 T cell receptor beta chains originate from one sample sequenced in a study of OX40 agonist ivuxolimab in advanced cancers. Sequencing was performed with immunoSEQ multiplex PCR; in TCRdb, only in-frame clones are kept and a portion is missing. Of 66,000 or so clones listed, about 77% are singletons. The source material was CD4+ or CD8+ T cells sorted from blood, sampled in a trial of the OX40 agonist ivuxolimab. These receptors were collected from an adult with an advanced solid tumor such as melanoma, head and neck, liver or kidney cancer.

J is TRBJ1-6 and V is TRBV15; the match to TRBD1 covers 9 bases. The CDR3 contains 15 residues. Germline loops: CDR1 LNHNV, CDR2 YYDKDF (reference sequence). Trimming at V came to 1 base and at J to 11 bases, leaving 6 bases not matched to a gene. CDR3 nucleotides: TGTGCCACCAGCAGAGCCGGGACAGGGTCTACACCCCTCCACTTT. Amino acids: CATSRAGTGSTPLHF.

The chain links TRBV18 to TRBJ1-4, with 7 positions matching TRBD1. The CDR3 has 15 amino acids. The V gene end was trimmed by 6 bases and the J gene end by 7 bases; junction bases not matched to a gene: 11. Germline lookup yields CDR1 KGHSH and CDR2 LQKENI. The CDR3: CASSQGEGAREKLFF. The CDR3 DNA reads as TGTGCCAGCTCTCAGGGAGAGGGGGCGCGTGAAAAACTGTTTTTT.

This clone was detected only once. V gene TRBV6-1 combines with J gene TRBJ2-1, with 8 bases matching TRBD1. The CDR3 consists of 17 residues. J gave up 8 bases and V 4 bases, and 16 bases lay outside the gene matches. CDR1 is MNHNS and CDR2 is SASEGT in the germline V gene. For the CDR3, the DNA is TGTGCCAGCAGTGCCTACCCCCCTGGACAGGGTAGGGATGAGCAGTTCTTC. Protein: CASSAYPPGQGRDEQFF.

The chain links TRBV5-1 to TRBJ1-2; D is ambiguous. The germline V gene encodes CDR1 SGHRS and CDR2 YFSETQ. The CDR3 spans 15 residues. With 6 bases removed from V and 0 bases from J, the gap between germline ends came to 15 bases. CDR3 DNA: TGCGCCAGCAACTACGGGAATGTGGCTAACTATGGCTACACCTTC. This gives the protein CASNYGNVANYGYTF.

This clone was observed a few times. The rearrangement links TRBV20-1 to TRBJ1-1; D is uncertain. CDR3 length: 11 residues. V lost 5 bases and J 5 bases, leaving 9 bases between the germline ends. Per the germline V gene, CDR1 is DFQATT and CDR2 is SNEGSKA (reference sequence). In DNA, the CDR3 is TGCAGTGCTGAGGAGGCTACTGAAGCTTTCTTT. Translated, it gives CSAEEATEAFF.

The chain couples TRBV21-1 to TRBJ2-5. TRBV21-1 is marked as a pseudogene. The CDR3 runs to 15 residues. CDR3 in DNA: TGTGCCAGCGGAAGGGACCTGGATTGGCAAGAGACCCAGTACTTC. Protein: CASGRDLDWQETQYF.

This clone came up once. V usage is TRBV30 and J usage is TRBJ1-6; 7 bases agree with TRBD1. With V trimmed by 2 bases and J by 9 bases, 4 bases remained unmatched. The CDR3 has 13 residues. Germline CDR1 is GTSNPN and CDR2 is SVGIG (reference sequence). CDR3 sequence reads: CAWSIYRGSPLHF. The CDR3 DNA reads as TGTGCCTGGAGTATCTACAGGGGTTCACCCCTCCACTTT.

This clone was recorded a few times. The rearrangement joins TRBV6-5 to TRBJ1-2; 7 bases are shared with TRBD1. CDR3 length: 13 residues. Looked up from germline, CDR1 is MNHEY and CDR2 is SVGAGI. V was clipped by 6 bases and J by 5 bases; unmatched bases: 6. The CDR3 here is CASRGTADYGYTF. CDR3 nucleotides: TGTGCCAGCAGGGGGACAGCGGATTATGGCTACACCTTC.

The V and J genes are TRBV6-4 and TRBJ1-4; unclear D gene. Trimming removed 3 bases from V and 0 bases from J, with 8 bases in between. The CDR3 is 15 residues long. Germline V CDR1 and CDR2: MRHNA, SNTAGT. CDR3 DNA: TGTGCCAGCAGTGAAGGCTCGGCAACTAATGAAAAACTGTTTTTT. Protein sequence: CASSEGSATNEKLFF.

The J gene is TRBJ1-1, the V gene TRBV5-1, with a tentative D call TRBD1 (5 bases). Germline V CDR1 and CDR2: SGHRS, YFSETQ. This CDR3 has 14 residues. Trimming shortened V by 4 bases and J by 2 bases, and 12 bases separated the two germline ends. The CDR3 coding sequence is TGCGCCAGCAGCACCCGGGGGAGTAACACTGAAGCTTTCTTT. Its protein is CASSTRGSNTEAFF.

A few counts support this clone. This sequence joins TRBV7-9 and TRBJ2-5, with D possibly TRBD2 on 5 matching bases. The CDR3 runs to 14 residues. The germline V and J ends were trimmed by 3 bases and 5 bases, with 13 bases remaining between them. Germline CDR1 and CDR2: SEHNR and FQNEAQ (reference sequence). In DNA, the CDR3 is TGTGCCAGCAGCTTGGGAGACCCTAGGGAGACCCAGTACTTC. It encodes CASSLGDPRETQYF.

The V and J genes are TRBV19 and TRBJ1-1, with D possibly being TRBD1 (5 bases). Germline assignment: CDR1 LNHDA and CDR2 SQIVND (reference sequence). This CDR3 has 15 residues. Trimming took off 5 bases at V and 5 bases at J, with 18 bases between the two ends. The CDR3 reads CASSEYSGTGTEAFF. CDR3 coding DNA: TGTGCCAGTAGTGAATATTCCGGGACGGGGACTGAAGCTTTCTTT.

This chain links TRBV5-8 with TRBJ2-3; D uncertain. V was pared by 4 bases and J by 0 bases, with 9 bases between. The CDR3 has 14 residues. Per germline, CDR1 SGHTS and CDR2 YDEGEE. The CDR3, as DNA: TGTGCCAGCAGCCCCTCGGCGAGCACAGATACGCAGTATTTT. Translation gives CASSPSASTDTQYF. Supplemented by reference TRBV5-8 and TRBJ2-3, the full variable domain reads EAGVTQSPTHLIKTRGQQATLRCSPISGHTSVYWYQQALGLGLQFLLWYDEGEERNRGNFPPRFSGRQFPNYSSELNVNALELEDSALYLCASSPSASTDTQYFGPGTRLTVL.

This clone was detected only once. In DNA, the CDR3 is TGTGCCACTCGACAGGAGGGGGAGGGTGGGGCCAACGTCCTGACTTTC. Protein product: CATRQEGEGGANVLTF. The chain employs TRBV19 and TRBJ2-6; D is perhaps TRBD2 (7 bases). The V end was cut by 10 bases, the J end by 3 bases, with 19 bases between. The CDR3 spans 16 residues. Germline lookup yields CDR1 LNHDA and CDR2 SQIVND (reference sequence).

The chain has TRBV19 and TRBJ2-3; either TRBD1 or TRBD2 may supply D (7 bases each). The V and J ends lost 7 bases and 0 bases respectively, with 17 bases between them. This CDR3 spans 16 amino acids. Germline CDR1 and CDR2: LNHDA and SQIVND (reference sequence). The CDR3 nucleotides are TGTGCCAGTACTTCGTGGGGGGGACAGAGCACAGATACGCAGTATTTT. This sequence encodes CASTSWGGQSTDTQYF.

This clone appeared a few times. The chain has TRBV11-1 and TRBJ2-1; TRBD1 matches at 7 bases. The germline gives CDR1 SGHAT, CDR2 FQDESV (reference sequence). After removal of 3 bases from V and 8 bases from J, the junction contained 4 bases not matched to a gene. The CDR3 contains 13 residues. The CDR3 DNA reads TGTGCCAGCAGCTTCGACAGGGTACATGAGCAGTTCTTC. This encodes CASSFDRVHEQFF.

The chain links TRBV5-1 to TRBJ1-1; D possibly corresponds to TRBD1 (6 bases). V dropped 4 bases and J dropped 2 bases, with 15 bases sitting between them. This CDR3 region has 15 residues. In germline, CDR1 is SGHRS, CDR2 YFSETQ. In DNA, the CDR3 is TGCGCCAGCAGCCCCAGGGGACTTGGAAACACTGAAGCTTTCTTT. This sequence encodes CASSPRGLGNTEAFF.

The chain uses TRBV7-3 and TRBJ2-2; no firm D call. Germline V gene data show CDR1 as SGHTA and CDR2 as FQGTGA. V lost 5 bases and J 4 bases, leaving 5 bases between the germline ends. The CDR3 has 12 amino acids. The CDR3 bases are TGTGCCAGCAGCGCAAGCACCGGGGAGCTGTTTTTT. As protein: CASSASTGELFF.

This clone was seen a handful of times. The CDR3 here is CAISDWTSGQLRFF. The CDR3 region has the DNA TGTGCCATCAGTGACTGGACTAGCGGTCAACTCCGGTTCTTC. This chain links TRBV10-3 with TRBJ2-1; TRBD2 matches at 10 bases. The junction had 11 bases not matched to a gene; V was cut back by 3 bases and J by 15 bases. The CDR3 spans 14 residues. From germline, CDR1 is ENHRY and CDR2 SYGVKD.

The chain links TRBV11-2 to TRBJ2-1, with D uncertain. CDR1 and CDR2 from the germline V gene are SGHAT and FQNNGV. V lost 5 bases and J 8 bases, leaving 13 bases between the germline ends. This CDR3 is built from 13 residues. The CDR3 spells CASSAPAGDEQFF. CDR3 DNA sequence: TGTGCCAGCAGCGCCCCCGCCGGAGATGAGCAGTTCTTC.

CDR3 in DNA: TGTGCCAGCAGCCTGCAGGGGGGGTGGTATGGCTACACCTTC. Its protein product is CASSLQGGWYGYTF. V gene TRBV7-9 combines with J gene TRBJ1-2; 7 nucleotides agree with TRBD1. Germline CDR1 reads SEHNR; CDR2 reads FQNEAQ (reference sequence). Trimming took 5 bases from V and 5 from J; bases not matched to a gene: 8. This CDR3 has 14 amino acids.

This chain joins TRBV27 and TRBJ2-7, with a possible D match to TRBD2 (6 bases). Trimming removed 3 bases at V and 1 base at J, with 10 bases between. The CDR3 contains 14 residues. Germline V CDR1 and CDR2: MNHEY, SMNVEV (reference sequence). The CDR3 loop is CASSLSGVSYEQYF. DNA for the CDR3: TGTGCCAGCAGTTTGTCGGGAGTATCCTACGAGCAGTACTTC.

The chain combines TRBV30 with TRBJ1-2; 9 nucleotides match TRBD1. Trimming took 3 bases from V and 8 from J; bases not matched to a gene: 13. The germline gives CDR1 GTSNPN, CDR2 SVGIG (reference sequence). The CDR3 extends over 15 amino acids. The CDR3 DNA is TGTGCCTGGAGACAAACAGGGGGCGAAGGGAAAGGCTACACCTTC. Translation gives CAWRQTGGEGKGYTF.